This T cell receptor (beta chain) was captured by sequencing in a study of T cell changes during pregnancy in multiple sclerosis. Germline trimming cut 6 bases from V and 2 bases from J; bases unmatched to any gene: 6. The CDR3 is 15 amino acids. The V gene's germline CDR1 is MDHEN and CDR2 SYDVKM. The repertoire was sequenced with immunoSEQ multiplex PCR; TCRdb's copy has only in-frame clones and lacks some. This table holds 61,000 or so clones, just over 90% found once. This sample comprised CD4+ T cells from peripheral blood mononuclear cells, obtained before pregnancy. The TCR comes from a female donor with multiple sclerosis, enrolled in a pregnancy study. The V gene is TRBV28, the J gene TRBJ2-7; 11 bases line up with TRBD2. CDR3 DNA: TGTGCCAGCAGCCAGCCGGGACTAGCGGCCTACGAGCAGTACTTC. Translation gives CASSQPGLAAYEQYF.